The text below deals with one T cell receptor beta chain. The data stem from a study of blood T cell repertoires in COVID-19. Sequencing was performed with immunoSEQ multiplex PCR; in TCRdb, only in-frame clones are kept and a portion is missing. The data contain roughly 240,000 clones, about 82% of them singletons. CDR1 GTSNPN and CDR2 SVGIG come from the germline V gene (reference sequence). V shed 8 bases and J shed 2 bases, with 12 bases lying between them. The CDR3 contains 12 residues. The sequence derives from a man in his fifties with COVID-19, enrolled during active disease. Sequencing used peripheral blood. The chain has TRBV30 and TRBJ1-1, with D maybe TRBD1 (6 bases). CDR3 bases: TGTGCCCAAGGACAGCCTAACACTGAAGCTTTCTTT. This gives the protein CAQGQPNTEAFF.